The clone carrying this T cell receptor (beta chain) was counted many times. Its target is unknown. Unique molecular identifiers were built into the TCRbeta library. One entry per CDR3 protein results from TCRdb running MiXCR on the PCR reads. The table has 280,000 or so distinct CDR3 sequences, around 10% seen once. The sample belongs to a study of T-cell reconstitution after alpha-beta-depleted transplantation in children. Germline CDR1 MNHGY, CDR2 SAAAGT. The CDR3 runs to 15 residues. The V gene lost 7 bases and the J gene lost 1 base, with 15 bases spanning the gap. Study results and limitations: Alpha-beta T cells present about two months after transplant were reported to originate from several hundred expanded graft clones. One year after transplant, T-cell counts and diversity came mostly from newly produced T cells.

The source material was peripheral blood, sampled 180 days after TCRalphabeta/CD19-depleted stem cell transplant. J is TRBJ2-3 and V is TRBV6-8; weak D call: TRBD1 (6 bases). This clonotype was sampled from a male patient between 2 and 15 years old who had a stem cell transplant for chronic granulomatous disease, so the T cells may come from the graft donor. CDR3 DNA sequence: TGTGCCAGCATGAGGTGGACAGCATGCACAGATACGCAGTATTTT. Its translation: CASMRWTACTDTQYF.